The sequence of this T cell receptor beta chain was determined in a study of control samples from healthy donors and cancer patients. Only in-frame clones appear in the TCRdb table, and some are missing; sequencing was by immunoSEQ multiplex PCR. This table holds tens of thousands of clones, 83% found once. Trimming took 6 bases from V and 0 from J, leaving 12 bases between them. CDR1 and CDR2 (germline): ENHRY, SYGVKD. The CDR3 spans 14 residues. This receptor was taken from a woman aged 55-69 years with lung cancer. The specimen sequenced was PBMCs. The chain couples TRBV10-3 to TRBJ2-7; tentatively, D is TRBD1 or TRBD2 (5 bases each). The CDR3 DNA sequence: TGTGCCATCAGACGGGACCCAAGCTCCTACGAGCAGTACTTC. Its protein product is CAIRRDPSSYEQYF.